This T cell receptor beta chain was profiled in a study of cytomegalovirus exposure and HLA in healthy donors. Study background: Genotyping showed 81% of over 350 donors falling in the Caucasian-associated ancestry cluster.

In nominal health when sampled, donors likely had unrecorded immune exposures nonetheless. Germline lookup yields CDR1 MRHNA and CDR2 SNTAGT. Trimming shortened V by 3 bases and J by 9 bases, and 15 bases separated the two germline ends. This CDR3 has 14 residues. PCR was performed using 60 Vbeta and 13 Jbeta primers. Using immunoSEQ multiplex PCR, the repertoire was profiled, and TCRdb retains in-frame clones only, with some absent. Here the sample spans about 160,000 clones, almost 80% being singletons. The sequence was collected from a man between 18 and 35 years old in good health and CMV-seropositive. Sequenced sample: PBMCs. This chain joins TRBV6-4 and TRBJ1-5; possible D gene TRBD1, 5 bases. The CDR3 loop reads CASSELEGNGPQHF. CDR3 coding DNA: TGTGCCAGCAGTGAGTTGGAGGGGAACGGGCCCCAGCATTTT.